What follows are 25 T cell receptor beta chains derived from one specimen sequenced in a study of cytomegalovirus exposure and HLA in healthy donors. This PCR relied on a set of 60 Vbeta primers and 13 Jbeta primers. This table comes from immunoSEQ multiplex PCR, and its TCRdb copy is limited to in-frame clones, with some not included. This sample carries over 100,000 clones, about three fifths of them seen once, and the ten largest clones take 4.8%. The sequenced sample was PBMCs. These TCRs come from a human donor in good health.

CDR3: CASSSGLAGVYEQYF. The CDR3 nucleotides are TGTGCCAGCAGCTCGGGACTAGCGGGAGTCTACGAGCAGTACTTC. This chain connects TRBV7-2 to TRBJ2-7; 14 nucleotides line up with TRBD2. The CDR3 covers 15 residues. Germline V gene sequence: CDR1 SGHTA, CDR2 FQGNSA. V trimming: 4 bases; J trimming: 3 bases; junction bases outside the gene matches: 2.

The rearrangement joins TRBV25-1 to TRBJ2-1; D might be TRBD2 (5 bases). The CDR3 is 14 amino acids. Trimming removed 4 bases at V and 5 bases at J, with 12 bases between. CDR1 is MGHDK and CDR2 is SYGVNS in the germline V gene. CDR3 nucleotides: TGTGCCAGCAGTGTAGTCCGGGGTGACAATGAGCAGTTCTTC. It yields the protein CASSVVRGDNEQFF.

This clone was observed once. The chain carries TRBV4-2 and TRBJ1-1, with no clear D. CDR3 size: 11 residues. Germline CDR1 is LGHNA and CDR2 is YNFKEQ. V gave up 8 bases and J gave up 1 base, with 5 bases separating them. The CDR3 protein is CASARNTEAFF. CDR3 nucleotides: TGTGCCAGCGCGAGGAACACTGAAGCTTTCTTT.

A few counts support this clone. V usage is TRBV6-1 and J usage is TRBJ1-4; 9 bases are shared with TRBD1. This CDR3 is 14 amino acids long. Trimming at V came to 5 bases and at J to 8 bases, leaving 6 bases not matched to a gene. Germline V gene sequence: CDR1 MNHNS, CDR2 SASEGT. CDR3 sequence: CASSRDRVQEKLFF. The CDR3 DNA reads TGTGCCAGCAGTCGGGACAGGGTGCAGGAAAAACTGTTTTTT.

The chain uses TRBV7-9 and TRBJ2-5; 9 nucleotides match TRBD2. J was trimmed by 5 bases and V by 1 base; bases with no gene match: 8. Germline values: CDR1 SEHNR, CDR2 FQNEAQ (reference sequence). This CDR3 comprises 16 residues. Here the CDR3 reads CASSLGASGTRETQYF. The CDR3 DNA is TGTGCCAGCAGCTTAGGGGCTAGCGGGACCCGGGAGACCCAGTACTTC.

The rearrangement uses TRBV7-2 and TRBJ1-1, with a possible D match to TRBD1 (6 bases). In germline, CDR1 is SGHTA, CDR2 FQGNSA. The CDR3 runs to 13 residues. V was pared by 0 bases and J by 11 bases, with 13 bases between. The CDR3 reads CASSLAGDRRAFF. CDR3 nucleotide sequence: TGTGCCAGCAGCTTAGCGGGAGACAGGCGGGCTTTCTTT.

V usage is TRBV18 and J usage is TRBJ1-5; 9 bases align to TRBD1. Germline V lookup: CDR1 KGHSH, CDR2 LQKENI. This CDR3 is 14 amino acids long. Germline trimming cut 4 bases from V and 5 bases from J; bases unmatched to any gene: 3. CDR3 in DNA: TGTGCCAGCTCACGGGGACAGGGTCATCAGCCCCAGCATTTT. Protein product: CASSRGQGHQPQHF.

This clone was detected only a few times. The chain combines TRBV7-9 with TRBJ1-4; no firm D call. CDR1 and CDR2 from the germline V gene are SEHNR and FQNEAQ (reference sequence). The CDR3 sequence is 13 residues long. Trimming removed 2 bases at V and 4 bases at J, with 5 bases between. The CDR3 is CASSLNGNEKLFF. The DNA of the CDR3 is TGTGCCAGCAGCTTAAACGGTAATGAAAAACTGTTTTTT.

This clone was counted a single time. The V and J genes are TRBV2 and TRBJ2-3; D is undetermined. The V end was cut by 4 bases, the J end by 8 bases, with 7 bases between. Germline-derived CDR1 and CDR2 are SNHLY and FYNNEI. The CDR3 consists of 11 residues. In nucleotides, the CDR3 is TGTGCCAGCAGTGGACAAAGTACGCAGTATTTT. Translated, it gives CASSGQSTQYF.

The CDR3 protein is CASSPGGWGTDTQYF. The DNA for the CDR3 is TGTGCCAGCAGCCCGGGGGGATGGGGGACAGATACGCAGTATTTT. This rearrangement joins TRBV7-3 to TRBJ2-3; 7 bases are a match to TRBD2. This CDR3 is built from 15 residues. The germline CDR1 and CDR2 sequences are SGHTA and FQGTGA. V was clipped by 5 bases and J by 3 bases; unmatched bases: 8.

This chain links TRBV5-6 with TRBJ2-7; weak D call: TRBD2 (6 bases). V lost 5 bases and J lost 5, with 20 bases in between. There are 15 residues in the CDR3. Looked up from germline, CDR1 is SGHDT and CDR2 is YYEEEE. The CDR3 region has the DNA TGTGCCAGCAGTCCTCGGACGGGGGTTACGCACGAGCAGTACTTC. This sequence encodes CASSPRTGVTHEQYF.

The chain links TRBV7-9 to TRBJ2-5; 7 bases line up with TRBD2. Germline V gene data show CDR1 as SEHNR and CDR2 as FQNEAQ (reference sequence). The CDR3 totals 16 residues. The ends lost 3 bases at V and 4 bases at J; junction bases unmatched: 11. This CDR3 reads CASSFGFFREGETQYF. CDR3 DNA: TGTGCCAGCAGCTTCGGTTTTTTCAGGGAGGGAGAGACCCAGTACTTC.

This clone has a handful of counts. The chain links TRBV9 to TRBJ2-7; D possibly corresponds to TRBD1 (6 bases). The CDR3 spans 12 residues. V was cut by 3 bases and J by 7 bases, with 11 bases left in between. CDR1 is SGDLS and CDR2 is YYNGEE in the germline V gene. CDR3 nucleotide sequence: TGTGCCAGCAGCGCCACAGGGAAAGAGCAGTACTTC. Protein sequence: CASSATGKEQYF.

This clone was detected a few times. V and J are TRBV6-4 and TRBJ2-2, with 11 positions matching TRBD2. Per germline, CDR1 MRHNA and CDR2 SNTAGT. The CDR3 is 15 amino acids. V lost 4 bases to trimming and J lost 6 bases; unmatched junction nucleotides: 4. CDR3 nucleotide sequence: TGTGCCAGCAGTGTTATAGCGGGAGGGCCCGGGGAGCTGTTTTTT. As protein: CASSVIAGGPGELFF.

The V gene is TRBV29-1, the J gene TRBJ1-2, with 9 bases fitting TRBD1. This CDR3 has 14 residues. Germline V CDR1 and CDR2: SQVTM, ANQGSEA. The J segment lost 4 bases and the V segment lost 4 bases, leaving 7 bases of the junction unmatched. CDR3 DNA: TGCAGCGTTGTACAGGGGGCGCAAGGCTATGGCTACACCTTC. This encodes CSVVQGAQGYGYTF.

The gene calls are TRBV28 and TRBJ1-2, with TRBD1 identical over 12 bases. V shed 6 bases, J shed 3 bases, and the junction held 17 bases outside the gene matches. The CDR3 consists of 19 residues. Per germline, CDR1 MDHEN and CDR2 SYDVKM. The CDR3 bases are TGTGCCAGCAGCTTTGACCTTACGGGACAGGGGGCCCCGTACTATGGCTACACCTTC. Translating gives CASSFDLTGQGAPYYGYTF.

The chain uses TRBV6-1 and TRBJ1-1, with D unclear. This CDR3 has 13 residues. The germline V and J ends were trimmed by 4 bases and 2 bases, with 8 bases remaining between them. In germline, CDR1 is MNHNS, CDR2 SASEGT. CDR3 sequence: CASSGTQNTEAFF. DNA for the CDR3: TGTGCCAGCAGTGGTACACAAAACACTGAAGCTTTCTTT.

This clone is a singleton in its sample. CDR3 DNA sequence: TGCGCCAGCAGCCAAACAGGGTCCCACGAGCAGTACTTC. As protein: CASSQTGSHEQYF. The chain employs TRBV4-1 and TRBJ2-7; possible D gene TRBD1, 6 bases. Germline assignment: CDR1 MGHRA and CDR2 YSYEKL. CDR3 size: 13 residues. The V end was cut by 2 bases, the J end by 5 bases, with 10 bases between.

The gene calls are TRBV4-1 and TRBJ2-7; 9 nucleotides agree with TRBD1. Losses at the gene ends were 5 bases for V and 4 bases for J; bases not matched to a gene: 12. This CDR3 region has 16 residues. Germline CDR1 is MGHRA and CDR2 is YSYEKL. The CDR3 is CASSYDSGTGKYEQYF. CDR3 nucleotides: TGCGCCAGCAGCTACGACTCCGGGACAGGGAAATACGAGCAGTACTTC.

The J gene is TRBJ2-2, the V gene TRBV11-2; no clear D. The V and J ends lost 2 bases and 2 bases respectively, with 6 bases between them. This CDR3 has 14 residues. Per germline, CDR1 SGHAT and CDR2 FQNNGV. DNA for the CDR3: TGTGCCAGCAGCTTATTAGCAAACACCGGGGAGCTGTTTTTT. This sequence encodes CASSLLANTGELFF.

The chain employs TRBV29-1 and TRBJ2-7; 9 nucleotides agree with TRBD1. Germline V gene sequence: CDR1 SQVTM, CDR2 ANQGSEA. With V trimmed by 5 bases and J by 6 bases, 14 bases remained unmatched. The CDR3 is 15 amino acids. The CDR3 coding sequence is TGCAGCGTTAAGAGCGTGGACAGGGGAGTTTCCGAGCAGTACTTC. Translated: CSVKSVDRGVSEQYF.

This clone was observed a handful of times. CDR3 amino acids: CASSVRGGTGNTIYF. DNA of the CDR3: TGTGCCAGCAGCGTCAGGGGAGGGACTGGAAACACCATATATTTT. The chain has TRBV9 and TRBJ1-3, with a weak D call TRBD1 (6 bases). V gave up 2 bases and J gave up 2 bases, with 11 bases separating them. The CDR3 runs to 15 residues. CDR1 and CDR2 from the germline V gene are SGDLS and YYNGEE.

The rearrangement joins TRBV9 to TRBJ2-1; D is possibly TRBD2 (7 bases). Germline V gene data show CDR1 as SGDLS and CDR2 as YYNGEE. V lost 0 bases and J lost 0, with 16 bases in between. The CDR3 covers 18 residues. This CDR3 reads CASSVGGGGGSSYNEQFF. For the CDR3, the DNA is TGTGCCAGCAGCGTAGGAGGTGGGGGCGGGAGCTCCTACAATGAGCAGTTCTTC.

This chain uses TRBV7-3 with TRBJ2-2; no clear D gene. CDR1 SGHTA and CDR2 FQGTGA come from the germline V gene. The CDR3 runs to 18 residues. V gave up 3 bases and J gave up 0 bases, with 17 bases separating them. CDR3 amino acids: CASSFQPQTRTNTGELFF. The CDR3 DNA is TGTGCCAGCAGCTTCCAGCCCCAGACTCGGACGAACACCGGGGAGCTGTTTTTT. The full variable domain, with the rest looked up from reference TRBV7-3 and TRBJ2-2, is GAGVSQTPSNKVTEKGKYVELRCDPISGHTALYWYRQSLGQGPEFLIYFQGTGAADDSGLPNDRFFAVRPEGSVSTLKIQRTERGDSAVYLCASSFQPQTRTNTGELFFGEGSRLTVL.

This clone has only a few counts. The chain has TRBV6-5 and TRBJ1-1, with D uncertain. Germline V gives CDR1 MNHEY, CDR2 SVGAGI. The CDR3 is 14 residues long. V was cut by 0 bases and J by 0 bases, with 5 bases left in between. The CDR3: CASSYSGVNTEAFF. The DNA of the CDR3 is TGTGCCAGCAGTTACTCGGGAGTGAACACTGAAGCTTTCTTT.